This TCR beta chain is drawn from a study of CXCR3-negative and CXCR3-positive naive CD8 T cells. Study in general: Sequencing gave some 140 million TRB reads overall, about 1.5 +/- 0.3 million per library.

Regarding this clonotype: What it binds is unknown.

Points from the study as a whole: Greater hydrophobicity was found in TRB CDR3s of CXCR3-positive naive cells than of CXCR3-negative naive cells.

CDR1 and CDR2 from the germline V gene are LNHNV and YYDKDF (reference sequence). This CDR3 is built from 15 residues. The libraries of TRB cDNA were constructed through 5' RACE using UMI labels. After re-calling the 5' RACE reads, TCRdb lists one entry per CDR3 protein, DNA absent. The sample table includes tens of thousands of distinct CDR3 sequences. Sequencing was performed on naive CXCR3+ CD8+ T cells from blood. The subset here: CD45RO-CCR7+CD27+CD95- naive CD8+ T cells expressing CXCR3 (TNR3+). The chain has TRBV15 and TRBJ2-6. The sequence was obtained from a human donor in good health. Some clones in this sample may be carry-over from other donors' samples. Here the CDR3 reads CATSRSEDGANVLTF.